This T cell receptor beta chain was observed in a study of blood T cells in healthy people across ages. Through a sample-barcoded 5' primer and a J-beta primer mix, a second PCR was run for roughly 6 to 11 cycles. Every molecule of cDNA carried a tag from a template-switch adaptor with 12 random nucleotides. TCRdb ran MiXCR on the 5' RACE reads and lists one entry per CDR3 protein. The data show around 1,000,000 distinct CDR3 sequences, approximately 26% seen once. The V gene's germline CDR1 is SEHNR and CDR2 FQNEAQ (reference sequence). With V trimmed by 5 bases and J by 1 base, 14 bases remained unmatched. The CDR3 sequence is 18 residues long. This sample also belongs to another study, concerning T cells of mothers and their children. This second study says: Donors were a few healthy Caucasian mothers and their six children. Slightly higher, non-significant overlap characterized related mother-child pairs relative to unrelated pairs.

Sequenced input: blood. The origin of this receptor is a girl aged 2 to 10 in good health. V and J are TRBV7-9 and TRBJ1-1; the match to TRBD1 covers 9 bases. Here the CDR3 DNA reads TGTGCCAGCAGCCCTCTAATGGGACAGGGATTGGAGAACACTGAAGCTTTCTTT. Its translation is CASSPLMGQGLENTEAFF.